This record covers a single T cell receptor (beta chain). What antigen it recognizes has not been identified. Base quality data are lacking; no much larger clone is found one base away. At the junction V is shortened by 4 bases and J by 7 bases; bases outside the gene matches: 9. Spanning cysteine to phenylalanine, the CDR3 consists of 15 amino acids. Just CDR3 DNA is preserved here, 45 bases in frame from base 1. Looking up the germline V gene yields CDR1 MGHRA and CDR2 YSYEKL. The immunoSEQ Assay was used to sequence TCR beta CDR3 regions from DNA. The authors' analysis ran thus. To compute T cell density, TCR beta template counts were normalized to usable DNA, which was estimated by amplifying housekeeping genes. The preseqR package was used to estimate richness by extrapolating to 400,000 templates for PBMC samples and to 120,000 templates for tissue samples. Clonality was calculated as one minus Pielou's evenness. Tissue-enriched TCRs were identified by differential abundance testing using productive amino-acid clonotypes, minimum total count 5 and alpha 0.1. Repertoire overlap between compartments was quantified with the Jaccard Index and Morisita Overlap Index. TCR beta CDR3s were clustered by GLIPH together with public tetramer-defined viral CDR3s, and at least three viral sequences plus V-gene enrichment were required for viral motifs. Sourced from immuneACCESS, this table was stored by TCRdb with only in-frame sequences that have V and J called. A share of the clones is absent; for the studies checked, an unresolved V gene accounts for under half, and the remainder has no known explanation. The D gene and trimming were derived from the DNA, and the V and J assignments and clone size from that table. The table for this sample lists 20,000 to 25,000 clones; 85% to 90% of them were counted only once. Roughly an eighth of the sample is held by the ten biggest clonotypes.

The sample is drawn from a study of T cells in localized non-small cell lung cancer (dated by TCRdb to the early 2020s). Background on the whole study: The study analyzed T cell repertoires of approximately 240 early-stage NSCLC patients, comparing tumors and uninvolved tumor-adjacent lungs. The cohort consisted of a few hundred treatment-naive NSCLC patients whose localized lung tumors had been resected. The mean age of the NSCLC patients was just over 65 years, with 130 or so men and around 100 women. What the research found in general, with its limitations: Because multi-region tumor sequencing was not done, intratumor heterogeneity could not be ruled out. Of the top 100 tumor clones, a median of roughly 53 were detected in paired uninvolved adjacent lung; about 28 were also among that lung's top 100. Longer overall survival was associated with higher blood T cell density, whereas shorter survival was associated with higher adjacent-lung clonality. Because the study design was exploratory, TCR variables were selected using unadjusted p-values without false-discovery rate correction. The highest T cell clonality was observed in uninvolved tumor-adjacent lung, where clonality exceeded that of tumor, suggesting that antigenic responses were more focused in uninvolved tumor-adjacent lung.

At diagnosis, peripheral blood, uninvolved tumor-adjacent lung and tumor were collected and stored as a combination of fresh-frozen and FFPE material. For TCR repertoire profiling, blood samples were analyzed in the form of peripheral blood mononuclear cells. The chain couples TRBV4-1 to TRBJ2-1; TRBD2 matches 8 bases in the middle. This clonotype originated in a man aged 40-75 years with stage II squamous cell lung carcinoma. This specimen was PBMCs, taken before any cancer treatment. The sequenced DNA: TGCGCCAGCAGCCTCTCCGGCGGGAGGATTAATGAGCAGTTCTTC. The encoded protein is CASSLSGGRINEQFF.